The clone carrying this TCR beta chain was counted a single time. The antigen remains undetermined. Expressed TCRB transcripts were sequenced because the entire RNA isolate underwent reverse transcription. The study sequenced naive, central memory and regulatory T cell samples to an average of about 4 million reads. Sequencing used immunoSEQ multiplex PCR; TCRdb keeps in-frame clones, though not all of them. The data show more than 60,000 clones, with roughly three fifths seen just once and 2% to 2.5% held by the top ten. The sample is drawn from a study of beta chain features in type 1 diabetes. Overall study context: Examination covered under 110 million sorted cells spanning all samples.

Study findings and constraints: More deletions and fewer insertions at VDJ junctions were found in patients with type 1 diabetes. An over-representation of cells with high TCR expression could result from cDNA sequencing.

Trimming removed 8 bases from V and 0 bases from J, with 10 bases in between. CDR1 is LNHDA, CDR2 SQIVND, per germline (reference sequence). The CDR3 consists of 13 residues. The source of this sequence is a woman under 30 in good health. The gene calls are TRBV19 and TRBJ1-1; tentatively, D is TRBD1 (5 bases). The sample comprised Tregs from blood. The CDR3 protein is CASHYRMNTEAFF. For the CDR3, the DNA is TGTGCCAGTCATTACAGGATGAACACTGAAGCTTTCTTT.